This T cell receptor beta chain stems from a study of blood T cell repertoires in COVID-19. Method: immunoSEQ multiplex PCR; TCRdb's copy keeps in-frame clones and lacks some. Among 250,000 to 350,000 clones listed, about nine tenths were seen once. After removal of 5 bases from V and 7 bases from J, the junction contained 7 bases not matched to a gene. CDR1 and CDR2 from the germline V gene are SEHNR and FQNEAQ (reference sequence). The CDR3 length is 13 residues. The chain is built from TRBV7-9 and TRBJ1-1, with TRBD1 matching over 7 bases. This clonotype originated in a woman aged 18-29 years who had recovered from COVID-19. Source material: PBMCs or T cells enriched from blood (not recorded which). CDR3 sequence reads: CASSLGQHHEAFF. The CDR3 nucleotides read TGTGCCAGCAGCCTGGGACAGCACCATGAAGCTTTCTTT.